Reported below is one T cell receptor beta chain. Its antigen is unknown. This CDR3 has 11 residues. CDR1 is MNHNS and CDR2 is SASEGT in the germline V gene. V was cut by 7 bases and J by 1 base, with 4 bases left in between. The sample belongs to a study of radiation and T cells in renal cell carcinoma. Broader study findings: Baseline intratumoral clonotype presence is unknown without pretreatment biopsies.

Described time point: blood 2 weeks post-SBRT. Described treatment: 15 Gy SBRT to primary tumor, nephrectomy 4 weeks later. Radiation-treated patients gave blood at baseline, week 2 and week 4. This table comes from immunoSEQ multiplex PCR, and its TCRdb copy is limited to in-frame clones, with some not included. This sample carries under 150,000 clones, 75% to 90% of them seen once, and the ten largest clones take less than 2.5%. The V call is TRBV6-1, the J call TRBJ1-1; D is uncertain. The sample was blood, taken from a patient whose treatment included radiotherapy and nephrectomy. The sequence derives from a woman aged 55-70 years with renal cell carcinoma. Written as DNA, the CDR3 is TGTGCCAGCACGGGGAACACTGAAGCTTTCTTT. Encoded protein: CASTGNTEAFF.